This section outlines one T cell receptor beta chain sequence together with its context. The source of the sample is a study of blood T cell repertoires in COVID-19. CDR1 and CDR2 (germline): MNHEY, SVGAGI. This CDR3 is built from 14 residues. V was cut by 6 bases and J by 6 bases, with 17 bases left in between. Profiling relied on immunoSEQ multiplex PCR, and the TCRdb table lists in-frame clones only, not all of them. The sample carries 150,000 to 200,000 clones, roughly 93% recorded once. Sequenced sample: peripheral blood. The gene calls are TRBV6-5 and TRBJ1-2; D remains unclear. The receptor was isolated from a woman between 55 and 75 years old with COVID-19, enrolled during active disease. CDR3 residues: CASSALRVENGYTF. DNA of the CDR3: TGTGCCAGCAGCGCGCTGCGGGTTGAAAATGGCTACACCTTC.